The source of this TCR beta chain is a study of shared clonotypes between healthy human individuals. Samples underwent the assay at deep level. Assay: immunoSEQ multiplex PCR; the TCRdb copy retains only in-frame clones and omits some. The data hold roughly 2.4 million clones, with about 94% observed a single time. Study-wide points: Clonotypes not shared had lower generation probabilities than those common to all four donors.

Concerning this clone: Its target is not known.

CDR1 and CDR2 (germline): ENHRY, SYGVKD. Trimming left V 1 base short and J 6 bases short, with 15 bases between. This CDR3 has 15 residues. What was sequenced was naive CD4+ T cells sorted from blood. Described subset: CD45RA+ positively selected. This TCR was sampled from a man between 18 and 35 years old in good health. V is TRBV10-3 and J is TRBJ1-1, with D possibly matching TRBD1 (5 bases). The CDR3: CAISEFRGSEAEAFF. Here the CDR3 DNA reads TGTGCCATCAGTGAGTTTCGGGGGAGTGAGGCTGAAGCTTTCTTT.